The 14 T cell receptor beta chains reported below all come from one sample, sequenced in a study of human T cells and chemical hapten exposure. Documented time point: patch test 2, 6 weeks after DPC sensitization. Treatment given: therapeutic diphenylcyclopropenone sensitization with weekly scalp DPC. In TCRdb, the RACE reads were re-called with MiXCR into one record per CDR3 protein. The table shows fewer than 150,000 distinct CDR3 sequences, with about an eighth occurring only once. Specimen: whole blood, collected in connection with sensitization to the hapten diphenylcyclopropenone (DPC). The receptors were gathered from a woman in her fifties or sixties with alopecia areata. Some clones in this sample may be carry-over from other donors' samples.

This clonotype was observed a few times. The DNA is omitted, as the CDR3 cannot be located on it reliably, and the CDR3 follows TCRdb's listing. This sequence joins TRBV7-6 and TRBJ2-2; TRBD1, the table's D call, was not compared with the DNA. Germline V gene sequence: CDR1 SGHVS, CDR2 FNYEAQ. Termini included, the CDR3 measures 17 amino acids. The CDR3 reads CASSEAFGAVKTGELFF.

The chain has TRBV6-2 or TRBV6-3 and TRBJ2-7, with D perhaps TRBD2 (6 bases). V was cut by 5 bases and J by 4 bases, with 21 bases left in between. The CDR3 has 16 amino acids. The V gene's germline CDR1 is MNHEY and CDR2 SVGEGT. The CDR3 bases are TGTGCCAGCAGTACCCCCGGACTACGCCGATTATACGAGCAGTACTTC. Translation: CASSTPGLRRLYEQYF.

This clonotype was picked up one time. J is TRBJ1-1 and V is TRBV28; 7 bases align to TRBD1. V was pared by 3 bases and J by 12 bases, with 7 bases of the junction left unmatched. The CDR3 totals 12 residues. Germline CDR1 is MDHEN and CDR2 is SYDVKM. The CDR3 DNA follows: TGTGCCAGCAGTTTGGCACAGGGGAGGACTTTCTTT. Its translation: CASSLAQGRTFF.

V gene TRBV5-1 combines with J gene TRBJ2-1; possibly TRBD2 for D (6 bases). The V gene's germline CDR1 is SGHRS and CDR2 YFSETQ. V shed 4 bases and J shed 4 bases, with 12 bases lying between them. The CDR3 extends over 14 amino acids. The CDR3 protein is CASSPGTGYNEQFF. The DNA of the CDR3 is TGCGCCAGCAGCCCTGGGACTGGGTACAATGAGCAGTTCTTC.

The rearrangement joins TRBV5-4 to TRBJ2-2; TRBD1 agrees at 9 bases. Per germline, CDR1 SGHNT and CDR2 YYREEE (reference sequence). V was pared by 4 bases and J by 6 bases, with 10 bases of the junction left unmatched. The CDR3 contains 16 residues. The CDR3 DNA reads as TGTGCCAGCAGCCGGGAGACAGGGGGGAATTCCGGGGAGCTGTTTTTT. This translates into CASSRETGGNSGELFF.

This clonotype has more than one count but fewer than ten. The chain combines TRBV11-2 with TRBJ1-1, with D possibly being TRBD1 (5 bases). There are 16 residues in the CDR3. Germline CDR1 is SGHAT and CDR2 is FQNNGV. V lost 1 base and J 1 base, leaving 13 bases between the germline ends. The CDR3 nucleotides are TGTGCCAGCAGCTTAGGTATCCGGGACCGGAACACTGAAGCTTTCTTT. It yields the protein CASSLGIRDRNTEAFF.

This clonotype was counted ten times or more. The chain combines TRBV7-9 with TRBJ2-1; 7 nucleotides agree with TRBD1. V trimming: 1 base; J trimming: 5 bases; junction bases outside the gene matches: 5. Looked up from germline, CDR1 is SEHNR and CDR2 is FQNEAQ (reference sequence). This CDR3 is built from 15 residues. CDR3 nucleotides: TGTGCCAGCAGCTTAGGACAGGGCGGCCACAATGAGCAGTTCTTC. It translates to CASSLGQGGHNEQFF.

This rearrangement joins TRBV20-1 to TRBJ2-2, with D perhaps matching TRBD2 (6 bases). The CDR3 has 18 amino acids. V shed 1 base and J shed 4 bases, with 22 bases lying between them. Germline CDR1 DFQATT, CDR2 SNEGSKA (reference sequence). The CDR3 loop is CSARAARAGLRGTGELFF. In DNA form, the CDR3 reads TGCAGTGCTAGAGCGGCCAGGGCGGGATTGAGGGGCACCGGGGAGCTGTTTTTT.

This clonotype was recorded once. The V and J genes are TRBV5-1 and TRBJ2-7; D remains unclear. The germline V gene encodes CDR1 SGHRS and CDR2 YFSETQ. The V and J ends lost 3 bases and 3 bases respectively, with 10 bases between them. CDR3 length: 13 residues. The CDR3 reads CASSSTGSYEQYF. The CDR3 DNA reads TGCGCCAGCAGCTCCACTGGTAGCTACGAGCAGTACTTC.

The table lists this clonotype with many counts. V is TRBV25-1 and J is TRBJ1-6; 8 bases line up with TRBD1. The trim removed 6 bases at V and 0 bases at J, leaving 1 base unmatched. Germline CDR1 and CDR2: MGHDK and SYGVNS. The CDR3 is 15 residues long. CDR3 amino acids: CASSDRGSYNSPLHF. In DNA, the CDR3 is TGTGCCAGCAGCGACAGGGGCTCCTATAATTCACCCCTCCACTTT.

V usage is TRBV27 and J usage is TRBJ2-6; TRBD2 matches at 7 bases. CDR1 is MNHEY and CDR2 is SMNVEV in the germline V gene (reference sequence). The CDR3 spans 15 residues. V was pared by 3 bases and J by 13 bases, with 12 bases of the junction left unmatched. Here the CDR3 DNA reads TGTGCCAGCAGTTTTTCGAGGGAGGGCTTAGGAGTCCTGACTTTC. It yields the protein CASSFSREGLGVLTF.

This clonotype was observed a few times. CDR3 sequence (DNA): TGTGCCAGCAGGCTAAGGGACAGGTCCTACGAGCAGTACTTC. Encoded protein: CASRLRDRSYEQYF. The chain employs TRBV28 and TRBJ2-7, with 8 bases aligning to TRBD1. Trimming took 6 bases from V and 1 from J; bases not matched to a gene: 5. CDR1 is MDHEN, CDR2 SYDVKM, per germline. CDR3 size: 14 residues.

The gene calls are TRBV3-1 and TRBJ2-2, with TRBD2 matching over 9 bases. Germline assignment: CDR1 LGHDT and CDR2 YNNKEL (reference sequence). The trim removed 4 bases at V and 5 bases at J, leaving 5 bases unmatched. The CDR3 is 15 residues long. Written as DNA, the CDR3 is TGTGCCAGCAGCCTGACTAGCGGACTTACCGGGGAGCTGTTTTTT. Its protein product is CASSLTSGLTGELFF.

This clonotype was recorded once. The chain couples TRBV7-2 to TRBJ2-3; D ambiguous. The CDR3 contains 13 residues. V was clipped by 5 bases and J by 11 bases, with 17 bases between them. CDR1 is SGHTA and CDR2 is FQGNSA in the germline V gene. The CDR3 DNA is TGTGCCAGCAGCCCGCCGTCCCGTCTGGGGCAGTATTTT. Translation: CASSPPSRLGQYF.